This T cell receptor (beta chain) was sequenced for a study of shared clonotypes between healthy human individuals. Clones were read by immunoSEQ multiplex PCR, and TCRdb kept only the in-frame ones, dropping some. The sample holds 2 million to 2.5 million clones, roughly 95% seen once. What was sequenced was naive CD4+ T cells sorted from blood. Subset described: CD45RA+ positively selected. This TCR was sampled from a man between 18 and 35 years old in good health.

CDR3 nucleotides: TGTGCCATCAGTGAGTCATCCGGGACAGGGATTAGGACCGGGGAGCTGTTTTTT. Translating it yields CAISESSGTGIRTGELFF. The rearrangement joins TRBV10-3 to TRBJ2-2, with 9 bases aligning to TRBD1. CDR1 is ENHRY, CDR2 SYGVKD, per germline. This CDR3 contains 18 residues. V shed 0 bases and J 5 bases; nucleotides not matched to a gene: 10.